This TCR beta chain was identified in a study of T cells after yellow fever vaccination. The germline V gene has CDR1 SEHNR and CDR2 FQNEAQ (reference sequence). This CDR3 spans 16 amino acids. The V end was cut by 4 bases, the J end by 1 base, with 15 bases between. In TCRdb, the 5' RACE reads were re-called with MiXCR into one record per CDR3 protein. This table holds approximately 160,000 distinct CDR3 sequences, approximately 9.9% found once. Here the sequenced sample was CD8+ T cells sorted from PBMCs, taken 45 days after the yellow fever booster vaccination. J is TRBJ2-3 and V is TRBV7-9; possibly TRBD1 or TRBD2 for D (7 bases each). This TCR was sampled from a man aged 18-30 years who received the YFV17D yellow fever vaccine. The CDR3 sequence: CASSSPGGQGTDTQYF. The DNA of the CDR3 is TGTGCCAGCAGCTCTCCGGGAGGACAGGGCACAGATACGCAGTATTTT.